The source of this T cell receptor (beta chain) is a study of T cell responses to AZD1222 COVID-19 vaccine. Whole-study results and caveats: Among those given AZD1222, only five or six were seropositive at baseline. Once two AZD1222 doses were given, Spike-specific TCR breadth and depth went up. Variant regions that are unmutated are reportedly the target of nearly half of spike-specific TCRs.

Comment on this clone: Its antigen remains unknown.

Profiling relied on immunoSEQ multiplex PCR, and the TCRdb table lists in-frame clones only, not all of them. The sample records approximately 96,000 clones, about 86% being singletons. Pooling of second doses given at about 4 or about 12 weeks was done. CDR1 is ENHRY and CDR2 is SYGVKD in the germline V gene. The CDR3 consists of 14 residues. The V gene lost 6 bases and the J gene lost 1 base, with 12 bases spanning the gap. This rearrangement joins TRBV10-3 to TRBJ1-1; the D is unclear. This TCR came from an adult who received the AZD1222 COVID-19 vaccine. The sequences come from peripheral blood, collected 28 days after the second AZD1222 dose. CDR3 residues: CAIRAGARNTEAFF. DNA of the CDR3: TGTGCCATCAGGGCGGGTGCAAGGAACACTGAAGCTTTCTTT.